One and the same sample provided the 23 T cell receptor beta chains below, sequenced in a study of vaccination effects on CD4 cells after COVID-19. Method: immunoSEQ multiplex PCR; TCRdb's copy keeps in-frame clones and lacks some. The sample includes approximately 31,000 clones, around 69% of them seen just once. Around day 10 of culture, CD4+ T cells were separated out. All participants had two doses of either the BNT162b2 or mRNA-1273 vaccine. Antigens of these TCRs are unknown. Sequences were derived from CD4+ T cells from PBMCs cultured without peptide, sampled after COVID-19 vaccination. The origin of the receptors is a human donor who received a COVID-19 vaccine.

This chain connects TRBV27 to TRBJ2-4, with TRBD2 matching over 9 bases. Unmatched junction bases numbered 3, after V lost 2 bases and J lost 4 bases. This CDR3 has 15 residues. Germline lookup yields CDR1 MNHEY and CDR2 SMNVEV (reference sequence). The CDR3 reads CASSLLRGGKNIQYF. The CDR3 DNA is TGTGCCAGCAGTTTACTGCGGGGGGGAAAAAACATTCAGTACTTC.

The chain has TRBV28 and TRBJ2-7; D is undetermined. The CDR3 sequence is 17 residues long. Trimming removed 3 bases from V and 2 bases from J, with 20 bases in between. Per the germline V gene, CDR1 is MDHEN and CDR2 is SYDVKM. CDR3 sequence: CASSFRYTGLGAYEQYF. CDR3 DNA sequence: TGTGCCAGCAGTTTCCGATACACGGGTCTAGGCGCCTACGAGCAGTACTTC.

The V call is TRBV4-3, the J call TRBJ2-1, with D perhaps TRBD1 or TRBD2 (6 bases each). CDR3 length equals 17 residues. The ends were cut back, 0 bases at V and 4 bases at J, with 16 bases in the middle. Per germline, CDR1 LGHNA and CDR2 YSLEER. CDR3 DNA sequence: TGCGCCAGCAGCCAAGATTGGCGGGACAACCCATACAATGAGCAGTTCTTC. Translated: CASSQDWRDNPYNEQFF.

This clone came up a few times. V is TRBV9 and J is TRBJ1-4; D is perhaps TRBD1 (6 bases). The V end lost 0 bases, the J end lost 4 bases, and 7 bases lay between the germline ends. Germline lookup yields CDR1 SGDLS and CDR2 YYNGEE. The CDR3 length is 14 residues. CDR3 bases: TGTGCCAGCAGCGTAGGGACAGTTAATGAAAAACTGTTTTTT. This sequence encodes CASSVGTVNEKLFF.

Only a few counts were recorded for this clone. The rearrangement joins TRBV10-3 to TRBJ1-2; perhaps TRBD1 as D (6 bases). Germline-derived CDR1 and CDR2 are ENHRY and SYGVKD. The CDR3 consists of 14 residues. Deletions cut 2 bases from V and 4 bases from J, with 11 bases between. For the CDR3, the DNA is TGTGCCATCAGTGAGGGACAGTGGACCTATGGCTACACCTTC. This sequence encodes CAISEGQWTYGYTF.

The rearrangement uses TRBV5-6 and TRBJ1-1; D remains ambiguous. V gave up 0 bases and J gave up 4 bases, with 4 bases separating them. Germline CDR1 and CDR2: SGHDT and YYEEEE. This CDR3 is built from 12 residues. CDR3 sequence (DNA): TGTGCCAGCAGCTTGGCTCCCACTGAAGCTTTCTTT. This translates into CASSLAPTEAFF. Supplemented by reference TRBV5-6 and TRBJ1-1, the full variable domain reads DAGVTQSPTHLIKTRGQQVTLRCSPKSGHDTVSWYQQALGQGPQFIFQYYEEEERQRGNFPDRFSGHQFPNYSSELNVNALLLGDSALYLCASSLAPTEAFFGQGTRLTVV.

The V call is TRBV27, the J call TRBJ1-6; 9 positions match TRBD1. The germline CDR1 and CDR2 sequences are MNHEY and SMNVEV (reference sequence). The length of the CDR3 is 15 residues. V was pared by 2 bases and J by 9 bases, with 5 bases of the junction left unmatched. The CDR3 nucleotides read TGTGCCAGCAGTTTAGGGGGACAGGGTGGTTCACCCCTCCACTTT. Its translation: CASSLGGQGGSPLHF.

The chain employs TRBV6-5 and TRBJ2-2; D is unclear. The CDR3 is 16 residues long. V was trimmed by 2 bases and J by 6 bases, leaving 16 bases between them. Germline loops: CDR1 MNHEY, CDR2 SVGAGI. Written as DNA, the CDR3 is TGTGCCAGCAGTTACCCATCCGCCCTGAGCCCCGGGGAGCTGTTTTTT. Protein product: CASSYPSALSPGELFF.

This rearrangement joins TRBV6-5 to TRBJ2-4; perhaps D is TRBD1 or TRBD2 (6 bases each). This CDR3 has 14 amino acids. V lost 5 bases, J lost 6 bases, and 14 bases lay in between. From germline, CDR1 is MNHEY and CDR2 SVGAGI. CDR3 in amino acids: CASSRGTNGNIQYF. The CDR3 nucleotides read TGTGCCAGCAGTCGGGGGACAAACGGAAACATTCAGTACTTC.

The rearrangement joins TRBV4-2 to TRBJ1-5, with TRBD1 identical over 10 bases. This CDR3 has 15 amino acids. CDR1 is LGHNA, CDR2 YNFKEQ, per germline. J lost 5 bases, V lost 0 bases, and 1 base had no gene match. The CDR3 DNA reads TGTGCCAGCAGCCAAGACGGACAGGGGGATCAGCCCCAGCATTTT. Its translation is CASSQDGQGDQPQHF.

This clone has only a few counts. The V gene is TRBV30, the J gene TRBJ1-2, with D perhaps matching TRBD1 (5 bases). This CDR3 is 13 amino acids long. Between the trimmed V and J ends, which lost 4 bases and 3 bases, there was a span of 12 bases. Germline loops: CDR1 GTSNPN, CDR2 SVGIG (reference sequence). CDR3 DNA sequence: TGTGCCTGGATAGCAAGGGGCGACTATGGCTACACCTTC. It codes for CAWIARGDYGYTF.

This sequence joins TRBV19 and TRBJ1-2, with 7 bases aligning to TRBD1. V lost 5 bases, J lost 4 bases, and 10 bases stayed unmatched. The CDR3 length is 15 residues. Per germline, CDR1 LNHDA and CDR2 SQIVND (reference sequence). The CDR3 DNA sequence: TGTGCCAGTAGTGCCCGACAGGGAGTAGTCTATGGCTACACCTTC. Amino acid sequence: CASSARQGVVYGYTF.

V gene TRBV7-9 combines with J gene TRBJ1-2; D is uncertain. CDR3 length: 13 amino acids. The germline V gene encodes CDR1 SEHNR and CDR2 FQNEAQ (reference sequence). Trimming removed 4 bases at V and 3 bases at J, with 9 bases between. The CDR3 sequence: CASSSPGDYGYTF. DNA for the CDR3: TGTGCCAGCAGCTCCCCCGGGGACTATGGCTACACCTTC.

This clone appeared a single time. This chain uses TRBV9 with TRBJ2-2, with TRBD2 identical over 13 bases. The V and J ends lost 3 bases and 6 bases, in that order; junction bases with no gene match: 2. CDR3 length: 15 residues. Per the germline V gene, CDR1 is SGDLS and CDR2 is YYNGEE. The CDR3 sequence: CASSEGLAGPGELFF. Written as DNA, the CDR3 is TGTGCCAGCAGCGAGGGACTAGCGGGACCCGGGGAGCTGTTTTTT.

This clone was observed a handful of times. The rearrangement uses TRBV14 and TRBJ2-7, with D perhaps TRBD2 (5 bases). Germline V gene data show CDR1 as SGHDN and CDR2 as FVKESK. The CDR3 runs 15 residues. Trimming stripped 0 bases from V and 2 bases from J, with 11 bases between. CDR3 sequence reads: CASSQDPAAAYEQYF. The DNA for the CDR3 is TGTGCCAGCAGCCAAGACCCGGCAGCGGCCTACGAGCAGTACTTC. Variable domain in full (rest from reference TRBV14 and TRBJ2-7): EAGVTQFPSHSVIEKGQTVTLRCDPISGHDNLYWYRRVMGKEIKFLLHFVKESKQDESGMPNNRFLAERTGGTYSTLKVQPAELEDSGVYFCASSQDPAAAYEQYFGPGTRLTVT.

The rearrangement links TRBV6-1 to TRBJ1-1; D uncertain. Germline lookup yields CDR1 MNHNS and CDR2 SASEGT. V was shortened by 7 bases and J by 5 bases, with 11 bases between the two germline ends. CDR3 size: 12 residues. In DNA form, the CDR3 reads TGTGCCAGCACGACTTTCGGAACTGAAGCTTTCTTT. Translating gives CASTTFGTEAFF.

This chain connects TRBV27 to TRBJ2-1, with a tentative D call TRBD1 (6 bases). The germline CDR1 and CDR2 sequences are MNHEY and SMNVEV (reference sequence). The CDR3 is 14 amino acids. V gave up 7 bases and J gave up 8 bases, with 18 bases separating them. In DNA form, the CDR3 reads TGTGCCAGCACCGCGACGTATGAGGGGGATGAGCAGTTCTTC. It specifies CASTATYEGDEQFF.

CDR3 residues: CASSPFSLNTEAFF. In nucleotides, the CDR3 is TGTGCCAGCAGCCCCTTTTCGTTAAACACTGAAGCTTTCTTT. V and J are TRBV11-2 and TRBJ1-1; unclear D gene. The CDR3 sequence is 14 residues long. V was clipped by 5 bases and J by 2 bases, with 12 bases between them. The germline V gene encodes CDR1 SGHAT and CDR2 FQNNGV.

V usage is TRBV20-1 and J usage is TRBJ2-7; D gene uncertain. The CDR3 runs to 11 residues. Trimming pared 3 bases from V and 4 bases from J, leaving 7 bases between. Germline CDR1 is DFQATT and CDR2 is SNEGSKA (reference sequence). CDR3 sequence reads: CSARTAYEQYF. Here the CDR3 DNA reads TGCAGTGCTAGGACCGCTTACGAGCAGTACTTC.

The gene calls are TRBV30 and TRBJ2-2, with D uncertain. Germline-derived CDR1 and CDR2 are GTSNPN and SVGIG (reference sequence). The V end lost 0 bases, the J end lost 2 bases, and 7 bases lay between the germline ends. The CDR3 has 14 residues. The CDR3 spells CAWSVTLNTGELFF. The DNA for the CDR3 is TGTGCCTGGAGTGTGACATTAAACACCGGGGAGCTGTTTTTT.

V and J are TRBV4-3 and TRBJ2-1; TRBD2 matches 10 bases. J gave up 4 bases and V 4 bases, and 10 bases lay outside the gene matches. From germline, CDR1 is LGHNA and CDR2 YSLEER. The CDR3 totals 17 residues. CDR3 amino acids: CASSPTPTSGAYNEQFF. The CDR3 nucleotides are TGCGCCAGCAGCCCAACCCCCACTAGCGGGGCTTACAATGAGCAGTTCTTC.

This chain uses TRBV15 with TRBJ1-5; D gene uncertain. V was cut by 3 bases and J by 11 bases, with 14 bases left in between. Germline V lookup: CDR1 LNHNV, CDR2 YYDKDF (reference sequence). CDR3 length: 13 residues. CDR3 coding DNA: TGTGCCACCAGCAGCTCAGGCCCCCGTGCCCAGCATTTT. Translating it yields CATSSSGPRAQHF. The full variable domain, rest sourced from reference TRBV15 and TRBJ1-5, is DAMVIQNPRYQVTQFGKPVTLSCSQTLNHNVMYWYQQKSSQAPKLLFHYYDKDFNNEADTPDNFQSRRPNTSFCFLDIRSPGLGDTAMYLCATSSSGPRAQHFGDGTRLSIL.

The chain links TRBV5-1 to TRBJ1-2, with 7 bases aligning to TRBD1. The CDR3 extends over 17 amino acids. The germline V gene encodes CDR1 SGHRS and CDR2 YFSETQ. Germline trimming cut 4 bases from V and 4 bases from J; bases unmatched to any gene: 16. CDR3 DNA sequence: TGCGCCAGCAGCATCTCCAAGGGACAGACTGATTTCTATGGCTACACCTTC. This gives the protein CASSISKGQTDFYGYTF.